This T cell receptor beta chain was documented in a study of molecular identifiers for immune sequencing clone quantification. The study, taken as a whole, reports: Underestimated sizes of highly expanded clones could result from identical TCR molecules that share a barcode.

Methods described previously, with TCR primers listed, were used for bulk TCR libraries. MiXCR, applied by TCRdb to the PCR reads, yields one record per CDR3 protein. The sample contains approximately 550,000 distinct CDR3 sequences, about 20% of which appear only once. Between roughly 20,000 and 1,100,000 sorted cells, with 10%, 30% or 50% RNA, yielded naive CD8 libraries. The CD8+CD4-CCR7+CD45RA+ phenotype defined the sorted naive CD8 T cells. The CDR3 has 14 amino acids. V lost 0 bases, J lost 3 bases, and 6 bases lay in between. Looked up from germline, CDR1 is GTSNPN and CDR2 is SVGIG (reference sequence). This clonotype was detected many times. Its target is not known.

This clonotype was sampled from a human donor in good health. Some libraries in this study had Jurkat cell RNA spiked in. Sequences were obtained from naive CD8+ T cells from blood, with Jurkat cell RNA spiked in. Subset defined: FACS-sorted CD8+CD4-CCR7+CD45RA+ naive T cells. The gene calls are TRBV30 and TRBJ2-6; D remains unclear. The CDR3 coding sequence is TGTGCCTGGAGTGTACGTCTTGGGGCCAACGTCCTGACTTTC. This sequence encodes CAWSVRLGANVLTF. Together with reference TRBV30 and TRBJ2-6, the CDR3 gives the full variable domain: SQTIHQWPATLVQPVGSPLSLECTVEGTSNPNLYWYRQAAGRGLQLLFYSVGIGQISSEVPQNLSASRPQDRQFILSSKKLLLSDSGFYLCAWSVRLGANVLTFGAGSRLTVL.